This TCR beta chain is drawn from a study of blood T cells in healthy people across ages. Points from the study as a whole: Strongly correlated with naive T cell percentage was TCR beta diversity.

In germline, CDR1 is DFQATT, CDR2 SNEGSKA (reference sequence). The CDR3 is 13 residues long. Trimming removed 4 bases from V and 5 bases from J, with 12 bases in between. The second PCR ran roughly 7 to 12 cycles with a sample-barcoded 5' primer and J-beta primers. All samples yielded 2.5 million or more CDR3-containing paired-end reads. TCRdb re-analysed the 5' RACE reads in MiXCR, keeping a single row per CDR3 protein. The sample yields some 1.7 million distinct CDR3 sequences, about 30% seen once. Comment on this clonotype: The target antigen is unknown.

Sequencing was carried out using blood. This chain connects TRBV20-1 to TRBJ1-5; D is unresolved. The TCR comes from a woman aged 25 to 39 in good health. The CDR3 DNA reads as TGCAGTGCTAATGTGGGCAGAGATCAGCCCCAGCATTTT. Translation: CSANVGRDQPQHF.